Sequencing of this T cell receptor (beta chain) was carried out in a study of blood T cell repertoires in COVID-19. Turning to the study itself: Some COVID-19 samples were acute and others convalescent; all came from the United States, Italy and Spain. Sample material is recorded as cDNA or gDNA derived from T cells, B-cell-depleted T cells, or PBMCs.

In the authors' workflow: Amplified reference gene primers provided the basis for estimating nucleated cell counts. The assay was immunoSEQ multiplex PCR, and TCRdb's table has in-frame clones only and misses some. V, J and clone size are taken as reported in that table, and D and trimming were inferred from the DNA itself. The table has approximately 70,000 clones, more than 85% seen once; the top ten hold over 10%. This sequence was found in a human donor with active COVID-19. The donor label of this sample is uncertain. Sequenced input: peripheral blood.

The CDR3 here is CASSKGPGGLDTGELFF. CDR3 bases: TGTGCCAGCAGCAAAGGACCGGGAGGGCTCGATACCGGGGAGCTGTTTTTT. The gene calls are TRBV21-1 and TRBJ2-2; the D segment call TRBD2 is taken from the table without a DNA check. TRBV21-1 is assigned pseudogene status. CDR3 size: 17 residues.